The 17 T cell receptor beta chains below come from one sample, sequenced in a study of blood T cell repertoires in COVID-19. Sequenced by immunoSEQ multiplex PCR; TCRdb stores in-frame clones only, minus some. The sample includes under 200,000 clones, over 80% of them seen just once. Material: peripheral blood. These receptors all come from a woman aged 60 to 75 with acute or convalescent COVID-19.

This clone was found once. The chain uses TRBV10-3 and TRBJ2-7; D might be TRBD1 (5 bases). Trimming took off 2 bases at V and 1 base at J, with 9 bases between the two ends. The CDR3 runs to 14 residues. Germline loops: CDR1 ENHRY, CDR2 SYGVKD. CDR3 bases: TGTGCCATCAGTGAGCAGGGCAGGTCCTACGAGCAGTACTTC. Protein sequence: CAISEQGRSYEQYF.

The chain carries TRBV5-5 and TRBJ1-5; TRBD1 aligns across 7 bases. This CDR3 region has 14 residues. V was clipped by 0 bases and J by 7 bases; unmatched bases: 4. The germline V gene has CDR1 SGHKS and CDR2 YYEKEE (reference sequence). This chain's CDR3 is CASSLEGGGQPQHF. The CDR3 coding sequence is TGTGCCAGCAGCTTGGAAGGGGGCGGGCAGCCCCAGCATTTT. Together with reference TRBV5-5 and TRBJ1-5, the CDR3 gives the full variable domain: DAGVTQSPTHLIKTRGQQVTLRCSPISGHKSVSWYQQVLGQGPQFIFQYYEKEERGRGNFPDRFSARQFPNYSSELNVNALLLGDSALYLCASSLEGGGQPQHFGDGTRLSIL.

The CDR3 DNA sequence: TGTGCCAGCAGCTTGGTGGGCAGTTCAAATGAAAAACTGTTTTTT. Encoded protein: CASSLVGSSNEKLFF. The V gene is TRBV7-2, the J gene TRBJ1-4; no clear D gene. Germline-derived CDR1 and CDR2 are SGHTA and FQGNSA. This CDR3 comprises 15 residues. Deletions cut 3 bases from V and 5 bases from J, with 13 bases between.

This chain's CDR3 is CASSTIIDSYEQYF. The CDR3 nucleotides read TGTGCCAGCAGCACTATCATCGACAGTTACGAGCAGTACTTC. The chain is built from TRBV6-5 and TRBJ2-7, with D possibly TRBD1 on 5 matching bases. The CDR3 covers 14 residues. Germline assignment: CDR1 MNHEY and CDR2 SVGAGI. The germline V and J ends were trimmed by 6 bases and 4 bases, with 16 bases remaining between them.

In this sample, this clone turned up once. The chain couples TRBV5-1 to TRBJ2-7; the match to TRBD1 covers 8 bases. The V and J ends lost 1 base and 2 bases, in that order; junction bases with no gene match: 5. The germline V gene has CDR1 SGHRS and CDR2 YFSETQ. The CDR3 has 15 amino acids. CDR3 nucleotide sequence: TGCGCCAGCAGCTTGAGTACAGGGGGAACCTACGAGCAGTACTTC. Protein product: CASSLSTGGTYEQYF.

This chain joins TRBV19 and TRBJ2-2, with TRBD2 matching 8 bases. This CDR3 is 14 amino acids long. The germline gives CDR1 LNHDA, CDR2 SQIVND (reference sequence). V shed 8 bases and J 7 bases; nucleotides not matched to a gene: 9. The CDR3, as DNA: TGTGCCAGTCAGGCGGGGGGCTGGGGCGGGGAGCTGTTTTTT. Protein sequence: CASQAGGWGGELFF.

V is TRBV12-5 and J is TRBJ1-1; 8 bases are shared with TRBD1. CDR1 is LGHNT and CDR2 is FRNRAP in the germline V gene. Unmatched junction bases numbered 9, after V lost 5 bases and J lost 1 base. The CDR3 loop spans 16 amino acids. CDR3 loop: CASGPGTGWGNTEAFF. CDR3 nucleotides: TGTGCTAGTGGTCCGGGGACAGGTTGGGGGAACACTGAAGCTTTCTTT.

This chain connects TRBV9 to TRBJ1-3; TRBD1 aligns across 8 bases. Germline V gene lookup returns CDR1 SGDLS and CDR2 YYNGEE. This CDR3 spans 16 amino acids. Trimming took 1 base from V and 4 from J; bases not matched to a gene: 7. The CDR3 sequence: CASSVSAGGIGNTIYF. The CDR3 DNA reads TGTGCCAGCAGCGTAAGCGCAGGGGGCATAGGAAACACCATATATTTT.

CDR3 protein: CASSQGLYQFHEQYF. As DNA, the CDR3 is TGTGCCAGCAGCCAGGGACTCTACCAATTCCACGAGCAGTACTTC. The V and J genes are TRBV4-2 and TRBJ2-7, with TRBD2 as a possible D gene (6 bases). With 3 bases removed from V and 5 bases from J, the gap between germline ends came to 17 bases. This CDR3 has 15 residues. Germline V gene sequence: CDR1 LGHNA, CDR2 YNFKEQ.

The gene calls are TRBV27 and TRBJ1-6, with 7 bases aligning to TRBD1. With 8 bases clipped from V and 7 bases from J, the junction kept 5 bases outside the gene matches. The CDR3 has 13 amino acids. CDR1 and CDR2 (germline): MNHEY, SMNVEV (reference sequence). CDR3 DNA: TGTGCCAGCCGGACAGGTAGAAATTCACCCCTCCACTTT. Translation gives CASRTGRNSPLHF.

The V gene is TRBV4-2, the J gene TRBJ2-2, with 7 bases that match TRBD2. The V segment lost 1 base and the J segment 6 bases; nucleotides outside the gene matches: 5. The germline V gene has CDR1 LGHNA and CDR2 YNFKEQ. CDR3 length: 15 residues. Here the CDR3 DNA reads TGTGCCAGCAGCCAAGCGGGGGGACGCCCCGGGGAGCTGTTTTTT. This encodes CASSQAGGRPGELFF.

DNA of the CDR3: TGTGCCACCAGTGATTGGGGGACAGTCTACAATGAGCAGTTCTTC. Protein product: CATSDWGTVYNEQFF. The chain employs TRBV24-1 and TRBJ2-1; 7 bases line up with TRBD1. The CDR3 contains 15 residues. J gave up 3 bases and V 2 bases, and 3 bases lay outside the gene matches. The V gene's germline CDR1 is KGHDR and CDR2 SFDVKD.

V is TRBV10-3 and J is TRBJ1-5; D not resolved. Between the trimmed V and J ends, which lost 4 bases and 3 bases, there was a span of 10 bases. The germline V gene encodes CDR1 ENHRY and CDR2 SYGVKD. The CDR3 has 14 amino acids. In DNA, the CDR3 is TGTGCCATCAGTGGCTACAGAGACAATCAGCCCCAGCATTTT. It encodes CAISGYRDNQPQHF.

The V and J genes are TRBV23-1 and TRBJ2-3; 7 positions agree with TRBD1. TRBV23-1 counts as an open reading frame of uncertain function. CDR3 size: 17 residues. V was pared by 2 bases and J by 2 bases, with 10 bases of the junction left unmatched. CDR3 protein: CASSQRPVGQNTDTQYF. Here the CDR3 DNA reads TGCGCCAGCAGTCAAAGGCCGGTGGGACAGAACACAGATACGCAGTATTTT.

The rearrangement links TRBV19 to TRBJ1-6; tentative D call: TRBD1 (5 bases). V lost 4 bases and J 7 bases, leaving 20 bases between the germline ends. The germline CDR1 and CDR2 sequences are LNHDA and SQIVND (reference sequence). The CDR3 is 17 amino acids. CDR3 protein: CASSTWGGQGRNSPLHF. The CDR3 bases are TGTGCCAGTAGTACCTGGGGCGGTCAGGGTCGGAATTCACCCCTCCACTTT.

The rearrangement joins TRBV7-2 to TRBJ1-2; tentatively, D is TRBD1 (5 bases). V was trimmed by 0 bases and J by 7 bases, leaving 9 bases between them. The CDR3 totals 13 residues. Germline lookup yields CDR1 SGHTA and CDR2 FQGNSA. The DNA for the CDR3 is TGTGCCAGCAGCTTAGCGGGGGAGGGTGGCTACACCTTC. This codes for CASSLAGEGGYTF.

This clone was observed once. V gene TRBV6-5 combines with J gene TRBJ1-2, with D perhaps TRBD1 (5 bases). The CDR3 loop spans 12 amino acids. Germline loops: CDR1 MNHEY, CDR2 SVGAGI. Trimming stripped 6 bases from V and 2 bases from J, with 7 bases between. CDR3 protein: CASSPGNYGYTF. In DNA form, the CDR3 reads TGTGCCAGCAGCCCAGGGAACTATGGCTACACCTTC.